This T cell receptor (beta chain) was obtained from a study of T cell repertoires in aging, cancer and after chemotherapy. Across the whole study: The full dataset contained some 8.7 million TCR reads.

TCR beta rearrangements were amplified from peripheral blood genomic DNA. By its share, this clonotype is medium-sized (0.01 to 0.1%). Its target is not known. Per germline, CDR1 MNHEY and CDR2 SVGAGI. The CDR3 length is 19 residues. V lost 1 base and J 0 bases, leaving 16 bases between the germline ends. Multiplex touch-down PCR with TRB-A/B primers amplified rearranged V-D-J TRB sequences. Via MiXCR, TCRdb re-called the multiplex PCR reads, giving one row per CDR3 protein. The data contain roughly 1,300 distinct CDR3 sequences, under 25% of them singletons. Study-wide results and caveats: In each cancer cohort, median generation probability increased across chemotherapy, suggesting thymic output rebounded. Compared with age-matched healthy donors, untreated hematological or solid cancer patients showed higher blood TCR clonality. In cancer patients, declining TCR diversity with age involved lost richness and lost evenness.

The TCR sequence derives from a human donor with a solid tumor. Sequenced sample: blood. The V and J genes are TRBV6-5 and TRBJ2-6; tentative D call: TRBD1 (6 bases). In DNA form, the CDR3 reads TGTGCCAGCAGTTACTTGGCAGGGGCTTTCTACTCTGGGGCCAACGTCCTGACTTTC. Encoded protein: CASSYLAGAFYSGANVLTF.